Listed below are T cell receptor beta chains from one sample, sequenced in a study of T cells after yellow fever vaccination. From the 5' RACE reads, TCRdb called clonotypes with MiXCR, one entry per CDR3 protein. Altogether hundreds of thousands of distinct CDR3 sequences are present, roughly 20% being singletons, with the ten largest covering roughly 19%. The material was PBMCs, obtained before the yellow fever booster vaccination. Receptor source: a man aged 18-30 years who received the YFV17D yellow fever vaccine. The CDR3 runs from the conserved cysteine through the conserved F or W. A D gene is named only where the DNA matches it firmly. A clone size is listed for some rows: how often the clone was seen (once, few, many), or a class if it is expanded.

V gene	clone size	J gene	D gene	CDR3 DNA	CDR3 protein
TRBV6-6	.	TRBJ2-5	.	TGTGCCAGCAGTCGGGATTGGGTGAGAGGAAAGGAGACCCAGTACTTC	CASSRDWVRGKETQYF
TRBV12-5	.	TRBJ1-5	.	TGTGCTAGTGGTTTGAACGCCGCGGACCCCCAGCATTTT	CASGLNAADPQHF
TRBV20-1	many	TRBJ2-3	TRBD2	TGCAGTGCCACCCCGGCGGGGGGGGCAGATACGCAGTATTTT	CSATPAGGADTQYF
TRBV12-3/TRBV12-4	few	TRBJ1-4	TRBD1	TGTGCCAGCAGTCTCCTAGGGACAGGGCCCTATGAAAAACTGTTTTTT	CASSLLGTGPYEKLFF
TRBV9	.	TRBJ2-5	TRBD2	TGTGCCAGCAGCGTAGTAGCTAGCGGGGAGCGGGAGACCCAGTACTTC	CASSVVASGERETQYF
TRBV5-1	few	TRBJ1-1	.	TGCGCCAGCAGCTTGGCCTCTTCGGTTTCGACTGAAGCTTTCTTT	CASSLASSVSTEAFF
TRBV7-3	.	TRBJ2-3	.	TGTGCCAGCAGCCTTGTCAGTAGGAGGATTAGCACAGATACGCAGTATTTT	CASSLVSRRISTDTQYF
TRBV18	.	TRBJ2-3	TRBD2	TGTGCCAGCTCACCGGCAGGGAGGGCCCCAGATACGCAGTATTTT	CASSPAGRAPDTQYF
TRBV18	.	TRBJ2-2	TRBD1	TGTGCCAGCTCGCAAGGGACAGGGTACACCGGGGAGCTGTTTTTT	CASSQGTGYTGELFF
TRBV3-1	.	TRBJ2-2	.	TGTGCCAGCAGCCGCGGAGGGTCGAACACCGGGGAGCTGTTTTTT	CASSRGGSNTGELFF
TRBV29-1	many	TRBJ2-2	TRBD2	TGCAGCGTTAGACTAGCGGGGGATGAGACCGGGGAGCTGTTTTTT	CSVRLAGDETGELFF
TRBV7-2	.	TRBJ1-2	TRBD1	TGTGCCAGCAGCTTAGCGGGGCAGGGGGAGAACTTC	CASSLAGQGENF
TRBV7-2	.	TRBJ2-3	.	TGTGCCAGCCGCGGGTTTTCCACAGATACGCAGTATTTT	CASRGFSTDTQYF
TRBV5-1	.	TRBJ2-2	TRBD1	TGCGCCAGCAGCCCGGGGACAGGGGCATCTACGACCGGGGAGCTGTTTTTT	CASSPGTGASTTGELFF
TRBV5-1	.	TRBJ2-1	TRBD1	TGCGCCAGCAGCAAGGGACAGGGGGCGTGGAATGAGCAGTTCTTC	CASSKGQGAWNEQFF
TRBV5-1	.	TRBJ2-7	.	TGCGCCAGCAGTCCCCTTGCGGGGAGGCTCGACGAGCAGTACTTC	CASSPLAGRLDEQYF
TRBV4-1	few	TRBJ2-7	TRBD1	TGCGCCAGCAGCCAAATAGTCTCGACAGGGGTCGAGCAGTACTTC	CASSQIVSTGVEQYF
TRBV6-5	.	TRBJ2-2	TRBD1	TGTGCCAGCAGACGAGGACAGGGCAACACCGGGGAGCTGTTTTTT	CASRRGQGNTGELFF
TRBV20-1	.	TRBJ2-3	TRBD2	TGCAGTGCTAGTAGTCTAGCGGGGTTAGATACGCAGTATTTT	CSASSLAGLDTQYF
TRBV12-3/TRBV12-4	few	TRBJ1-5	.	TGTGCCAGCAGTTTAAGGGGAAGGGAGCCCCAGCATTTT	CASSLRGREPQHF
TRBV27	.	TRBJ2-5	.	TGTGCCAGCAGTCCGGACAGAGCGAGGTTTGAGACCCAGTACTTC	CASSPDRARFETQYF
TRBV3-1	once	TRBJ1-2	.	TGTGCCAGCAGCCAAGGGTTAGGGGGTGGCTACACCTTC	CASSQGLGGGYTF
TRBV7-9	.	TRBJ2-5	.	TGTGCCAGCAGAGTAGCGGAAGGAGAGACCCAGTACTTC	CASRVAEGETQYF
TRBV6-1	many	TRBJ2-7	TRBD1	TGTGCCAGCAGAGGACAGGGGGCCTACGAGCAGTACTTC	CASRGQGAYEQYF
TRBV2	few	TRBJ1-1	TRBD1	TGTGCCAGCCGGGACAGGATGAACACTGAAGCTTTCTTT	CASRDRMNTEAFF
TRBV5-1	.	TRBJ2-5	.	TGCGCCAGCAGCTTGTCCGACTCCAGACCCCAGTACTTC	CASSLSDSRPQYF
TRBV7-6	.	TRBJ2-7	.	TGTGCCAGCAGCTTAGCCCCCCTAAACATCGGACAGCCCTACGAGCAGTACTTC	CASSLAPLNIGQPYEQYF
TRBV5-1	few	TRBJ2-2	TRBD2	TGCGCCAGCAGAAGGACTAGCGGTTACACCGGGGAGCTGTTTTTT	CASRRTSGYTGELFF
TRBV7-2	few	TRBJ2-3	.	TGTGCCAGCACCGCGGAGAACACAGATACGCAGTATTTT	CASTAENTDTQYF
TRBV4-2	.	TRBJ2-3	.	TGTGCCAGCAGTCACCAGTCGGGGCGGGATACGCAGTATTTT	CASSHQSGRDTQYF
TRBV5-1	few	TRBJ2-4	.	TGCGCCAGCAGCCCGCAGAGGGGTGGCAAAAACATTCAGTACTTC	CASSPQRGGKNIQYF
TRBV15	.	TRBJ2-1	.	TGTGCCACCAGCAGAGATCATCGCTTCAACTCCTACAATGAGCAGTTCTTC	CATSRDHRFNSYNEQFF
TRBV5-5	.	TRBJ2-3	.	TGTGCCAGCAGCTTGGGGACTATAGGAGATACGCAGTATTTT	CASSLGTIGDTQYF
TRBV5-5	few	TRBJ2-3	TRBD2	TGTGCCAGCAGCCGTTTAGGGGTAGCGGGGTTAGATACGCAGTATTTT	CASSRLGVAGLDTQYF
TRBV6-2/TRBV6-3	.	TRBJ1-2	TRBD1	TGTGCCAGCAGTGGTCGGGACAGGGAGGTCTATGGCTACACCTTC	CASSGRDREVYGYTF
TRBV10-3	.	TRBJ2-7	.	TGTGCCATCAGTGAGATCTACGAGCAGTACTTC	CAISEIYEQYF
TRBV27	.	TRBJ1-1	.	TGTGCCAGCAGTTGGGGCGCAGGAAACACTGAAGCTTTCTTT	CASSWGAGNTEAFF
TRBV18	.	TRBJ2-5	TRBD2	TGTGCCAGCAACACCGACGGGGGGGAGACCCAGTACTTC	CASNTDGGETQYF
TRBV6-5	many	TRBJ2-1	TRBD1	TGTGCCAGCACGACAGGGTATGAGCAGTTCTTC	CASTTGYEQFF
TRBV2	few	TRBJ2-1	TRBD1	TGTGCCACCAAACCTGACAGGGGCTCCTACAATGAGCAGTTCTTC	CATKPDRGSYNEQFF
TRBV7-2	.	TRBJ2-5	TRBD2	TGTGCCAGCAGCTCTCGGACTAGCGGAGAGACCCAGTACTTC	CASSSRTSGETQYF
TRBV4-1	few	TRBJ1-4	.	TGCGCCAGCAGCCAAGATGGGGTTGAACTGTTTTTT	CASSQDGVELFF
TRBV18	.	TRBJ2-5	TRBD2	TGTGCCAGCTCACCAAGTCTAGCGGGGGGTCAAGAGACCCAGTACTTC	CASSPSLAGGQETQYF
TRBV20-1	.	TRBJ1-4	TRBD1	TGCAGTGCGGGGACAGGGACTAATGAAAAACTGTTTTTT	CSAGTGTNEKLFF
TRBV20-1	few	TRBJ2-7	.	TGCAGTGCTACCCCCCCCGGATCCTCCTACGAGCAGTACTTC	CSATPPGSSYEQYF
TRBV6-6	.	TRBJ2-7	.	TGTGCCAGCAGTTACTCGGCCTCGGGCGAGCAGTACTTC	CASSYSASGEQYF
TRBV7-2	.	TRBJ1-1	.	TGTGCCAGCAGCTTGTCGGGGCGATCCAAAGCTTTCTTT	CASSLSGRSKAFF
TRBV7-2	few	TRBJ2-5	.	TGTGCCAGCAGCTTATTCGCCGGGGCGACTCAAGAGACCCAGTACTTC	CASSLFAGATQETQYF
TRBV12-3/TRBV12-4	few	TRBJ1-1	.	TGTGCCAGCAGTTTAGAGGGATTTGGGGCTTTCTTT	CASSLEGFGAFF
TRBV29-1	.	TRBJ2-3	.	TGCAGCGTTGGTAGGGCAGCCGGTGGGGTACAGCACAGCACAGATACGCAGTATTTT	CSVGRAAGGVQHSTDTQYF
TRBV29-1	.	TRBJ2-7	.	TGCAGCGTTGCTGGGGACACCTTCGGCTACGAGCAGTACTTC	CSVAGDTFGYEQYF
TRBV7-2	.	TRBJ2-1	TRBD1	TGTGCCAGCAGCTTAGTGGGGACAGGGTACTACAATGAGCAGTTCTTC	CASSLVGTGYYNEQFF
TRBV2	.	TRBJ2-3	TRBD2	TGTGCCAGCAGTGAAAGGGCGGGGGCAGATACGCAGTATTTT	CASSERAGADTQYF
TRBV7-2	few	TRBJ2-5	TRBD1	TGTGCCAGCAGCCAGGGGACAGTAAGACAAGAGACCCAGTACTTC	CASSQGTVRQETQYF
TRBV6-2/TRBV6-3	few	TRBJ1-5	.	TGTGCCAGCAGTTACGGAAACTCGCCGGCCCTGCTTAAGCCCCAGCATTTT	CASSYGNSPALLKPQHF